The 30 T cell receptor beta chains reported below all come from one sample, sequenced in a study of T cells in tumors after PD-1 blockade. TCRdb's copy holds only in-frame clones and misses some; the assay was immunoSEQ multiplex PCR. The sample has 35,000 or so clones; 78% are singletons. The sequencing used PBMCs, collected before anti-PD-1 treatment. Receptors originate from a human donor with basal cell carcinoma.

This clone was detected once. The gene calls are TRBV30 and TRBJ1-2; the D gene is possibly TRBD1 (6 bases). This CDR3 is 13 amino acids long. The germline V gene encodes CDR1 GTSNPN and CDR2 SVGIG (reference sequence). Between the trimmed V and J ends, which lost 0 bases and 6 bases, there was a span of 11 bases. CDR3 residues: CAWSVQGIDGYTF. In DNA, the CDR3 is TGTGCCTGGAGTGTACAGGGAATCGATGGCTACACCTTC.

The chain carries TRBV11-3 and TRBJ2-1; D remains ambiguous. The CDR3 is 15 amino acids. Germline V lookup: CDR1 SGHNT, CDR2 YENEEA. The V and J ends lost 3 bases and 3 bases respectively, with 12 bases between them. The CDR3 coding sequence is TGTGCCAGCAGCTTTAGCCGGCAGATCTACAATGAGCAGTTCTTC. This sequence encodes CASSFSRQIYNEQFF.

The gene calls are TRBV3-1 (or the pseudogene TRBV3-2) and TRBJ1-1; 7 nucleotides line up with TRBD1. Germline CDR1 reads LGHDT; CDR2 reads YNNKEL (reference sequence). The CDR3 spans 14 residues. V shed 4 bases, J shed 1 base, and the junction held 3 bases outside the gene matches. CDR3 DNA sequence: TGTGCCAGCAGCCTAGGGACAGCGAACACTGAAGCTTTCTTT. The encoded protein is CASSLGTANTEAFF.

This clone was detected only once. V is TRBV6-1 and J is TRBJ2-6, with D perhaps being TRBD1 or TRBD2 (6 bases each). The germline V gene encodes CDR1 MNHNS and CDR2 SASEGT. CDR3 length: 18 amino acids. V was trimmed by 2 bases and J by 5 bases, leaving 19 bases between them. This CDR3 reads CASSEPLGGAGRANVLTF. The CDR3 nucleotides are TGTGCCAGCAGTGAACCTCTGGGGGGCGCGGGAAGGGCCAACGTCCTGACTTTC.

V usage is TRBV7-8 and J usage is TRBJ2-7, with TRBD1 identical over 8 bases. J gave up 4 bases and V 0 bases, and 14 bases lay outside the gene matches. Per germline, CDR1 SGHVS and CDR2 FQNEAQ. This CDR3 has 18 residues. For the CDR3, the DNA is TGTGCCAGCAGCTTAGCTAAAAGTAATACAGGGGGGAGGTACGAGCAGTACTTC. Translated, it gives CASSLAKSNTGGRYEQYF. Together with reference TRBV7-8 and TRBJ2-7, the CDR3 gives the full variable domain: GAGVSQSPRYKVAKRGQDVALRCDPISGHVSLFWYQQALGQGPEFLTYFQNEAQLDKSGLPSDRFFAERPEGSVSTLKIQRTQQEDSAVYLCASSLAKSNTGGRYEQYFGPGTRLTVT.

The chain combines TRBV7-9 with TRBJ2-6; 8 positions agree with TRBD1. The CDR3 spans 18 residues. The ends lost 5 bases at V and 1 base at J; junction bases unmatched: 10. The germline gives CDR1 SEHNR, CDR2 FQNEAQ (reference sequence). The CDR3 DNA sequence: TGTGCCAGCAGCGCAGACAGGGGCCCTCAGTCTGGGGCCAACGTCCTGACTTTC. It is translated as CASSADRGPQSGANVLTF. Looking up the rest from reference TRBV7-9 and TRBJ2-6 gives the full variable domain: DTGVSQNPRHKITKRGQNVTFRCDPISEHNRLYWYRQTLGQGPEFLTYFQNEAQLEKSRLLSDRFSAERPKGSFSTLEIQRTEQGDSAMYLCASSADRGPQSGANVLTFGAGSRLTVL.

This clone was recorded only once. The chain combines TRBV12-5 with TRBJ1-5; D is unclear. The CDR3 consists of 14 residues. Germline-derived CDR1 and CDR2 are LGHNT and FRNRAP. Trimming cost V 1 base and J 0 bases, with 4 bases left between them. The CDR3 spells CASGLAPSNQPQHF. The CDR3 DNA sequence: TGTGCTAGTGGTTTGGCCCCTAGCAATCAGCCCCAGCATTTT.

The gene calls are TRBV7-2 and TRBJ2-7; unclear D gene. The CDR3 is 15 amino acids. Trimming pared 2 bases from V and 0 bases from J, leaving 11 bases between. CDR1 SGHTA and CDR2 FQGNSA come from the germline V gene. The CDR3 nucleotides are TGTGCCAGCAGCTTATCCCCCGAACGCTCCTACGAGCAGTACTTC. It specifies CASSLSPERSYEQYF. Based on the CDR3 plus reference TRBV7-2 and TRBJ2-7, the full variable domain is GAGVSQSPSNKVTEKGKDVELRCDPISGHTALYWYRQSLGQGLEFLIYFQGNSAPDKSGLPSDRFSAERTGGSVSTLTIQRTQQEDSAVYLCASSLSPERSYEQYFGPGTRLTVT.

V is TRBV6-2 or TRBV6-3 and J is TRBJ1-3, with unresolved D. The CDR3 length is 13 residues. V lost 6 bases and J lost 4, with 10 bases in between. Germline CDR1 MNHEY, CDR2 SVGEGT. CDR3 nucleotides: TGTGCCAGCAGCCAATTCGCCGGAAACACCATATATTTT. It translates to CASSQFAGNTIYF.

The CDR3 is CASSQTTTGGYTF. The CDR3 DNA reads TGTGCCAGCAGCCAGACGACGACCGGTGGCTACACCTTC. The chain employs TRBV6-5 and TRBJ1-2; unclear D gene. The CDR3 consists of 13 residues. Trimming pared 6 bases from V and 7 bases from J, leaving 15 bases between. CDR1 is MNHEY and CDR2 is SVGAGI in the germline V gene.

The chain couples TRBV6-5 to TRBJ1-1; D uncertain. The length of the CDR3 is 13 residues. CDR1 is MNHEY, CDR2 SVGAGI, per germline. Trimming stripped 2 bases from V and 1 base from J, with 5 bases between. The CDR3 spells CASSYGENTEAFF. The DNA for the CDR3 is TGTGCCAGCAGTTACGGGGAGAACACTGAAGCTTTCTTT.

CDR3 sequence reads: CASSLLSTEAFF. In DNA, the CDR3 is TGTGCCAGCAGTTTACTCTCCACTGAAGCTTTCTTT. The chain links TRBV28 to TRBJ1-1, with D unclear. Trimming left V 2 bases short and J 4 bases short, with 5 bases between. The germline V gene has CDR1 MDHEN and CDR2 SYDVKM. CDR3 length: 12 residues.

The V gene is TRBV7-9, the J gene TRBJ2-1, with TRBD2 matching 7 bases. CDR3 length: 13 amino acids. CDR1 SEHNR and CDR2 FQNEAQ come from the germline V gene (reference sequence). Trimming at V came to 5 bases and at J to 7 bases, leaving 5 bases not matched to a gene. In DNA, the CDR3 is TGTGCCAGCAGCCCCGGACTAGTTAATGAGCAGTTCTTC. It encodes CASSPGLVNEQFF.

CDR3 sequence (DNA): TGTGCCAGCTTCCGGTTGTATTCTGAAGCTTTCTTT. This gives the protein CASFRLYSEAFF. V and J are TRBV27 and TRBJ1-1, with unresolved D. There are 12 residues in the CDR3. Germline CDR1 is MNHEY and CDR2 is SMNVEV (reference sequence). With 8 bases removed from V and 6 bases from J, the gap between germline ends came to 13 bases.

CDR3 region: CASSPMRDRAYGYTF. CDR3 bases: TGTGCCAGCTCACCAATGAGAGATAGGGCTTATGGCTACACCTTC. The rearrangement links TRBV18 to TRBJ1-2; D unresolved. Per the germline V gene, CDR1 is KGHSH and CDR2 is LQKENI. Between the trimmed V and J ends, which lost 2 bases and 5 bases, there was a span of 15 bases. The CDR3 consists of 15 residues.

The chain has TRBV4-3 and TRBJ2-7; TRBD1 matches at 10 bases. Trimming at V came to 4 bases and at J to 6 bases, leaving 9 bases not matched to a gene. Germline CDR1 and CDR2: LGHNA and YSLEER. CDR3 length equals 15 residues. The CDR3 here is CASSRHGTGDFEQYF. CDR3 coding DNA: TGCGCCAGCAGCCGCCACGGGACAGGGGATTTCGAGCAGTACTTC.

The genes are TRBV27 and TRBJ2-3, with D possibly being TRBD2 (5 bases). The V gene's germline CDR1 is MNHEY and CDR2 SMNVEV (reference sequence). Trimming left V 3 bases short and J 2 bases short, with 9 bases between. The CDR3 contains 14 residues. The CDR3: CASSFTRYTDTQYF. The DNA for the CDR3 is TGTGCCAGCAGTTTCACTAGGTACACAGATACGCAGTATTTT.

The J gene is TRBJ2-2, the V gene TRBV7-3, with 8 bases aligning to TRBD1. V shed 0 bases, J shed 4 bases, and the junction held 7 bases outside the gene matches. Germline V gene lookup returns CDR1 SGHTA and CDR2 FQGTGA. CDR3 length equals 17 residues. The CDR3: CASSLTPGGIGTGELFF. The CDR3, as DNA: TGTGCCAGCAGCTTAACCCCAGGGGGCATCGGCACCGGGGAGCTGTTTTTT.

The rearrangement links TRBV27 to TRBJ2-4; D is uncertain. Germline values: CDR1 MNHEY, CDR2 SMNVEV (reference sequence). The CDR3 runs 13 residues. V dropped 4 bases and J dropped 7 bases, with 11 bases sitting between them. CDR3 sequence: CASSYGPANIQYF. The CDR3 region has the DNA TGTGCCAGCAGTTACGGCCCGGCGAACATTCAGTACTTC.

This chain uses TRBV2 with TRBJ2-3; possible D gene TRBD2, 5 bases. Trimming stripped 2 bases from V and 1 base from J, with 7 bases between. Germline CDR1 SNHLY, CDR2 FYNNEI. The CDR3 is made up of 14 amino acids. CDR3 in DNA: TGTGCCAGCAGTGAATTGCGGGGCACAGATACGCAGTATTTT. Translating it yields CASSELRGTDTQYF.

This chain joins TRBV24-1 and TRBJ2-7, with TRBD1 matching 7 bases. Germline V gene lookup returns CDR1 KGHDR and CDR2 SFDVKD. The CDR3 is 14 residues long. J gave up 4 bases and V 4 bases, and 6 bases lay outside the gene matches. In DNA form, the CDR3 reads TGTGCCACCAGTGACCCTGACAGGGAGTACGAGCAGTACTTC. This codes for CATSDPDREYEQYF.

This rearrangement joins TRBV5-1 to TRBJ2-3; D is possibly TRBD1 (6 bases). V shed 0 bases and J shed 2 bases, with 10 bases lying between them. The CDR3 consists of 15 residues. Germline CDR1 and CDR2: SGHRS and YFSETQ. This CDR3 is CASSLGGQITDTQYF. The CDR3 DNA is TGCGCCAGCAGCTTGGGTGGACAGATCACAGATACGCAGTATTTT.

This chain uses TRBV9 with TRBJ2-2; D is uncertain. V lost 3 bases and J 6 bases, leaving 12 bases between the germline ends. Germline-derived CDR1 and CDR2 are SGDLS and YYNGEE. CDR3 length: 14 amino acids. The CDR3 loop reads CASSAKFDSGELFF. For the CDR3, the DNA is TGTGCCAGCAGCGCGAAGTTCGATTCCGGGGAGCTGTTTTTT.

The J gene is TRBJ1-3, the V gene TRBV5-4; TRBD1 aligns across 9 bases. The germline V gene encodes CDR1 SGHNT and CDR2 YYREEE (reference sequence). V lost 4 bases, J lost 2 bases, and 4 bases stayed unmatched. The CDR3 totals 15 residues. In DNA form, the CDR3 reads TGTGCCAGCAGCCCGAGACAGGGGGCTGGAAACACCATATATTTT. It codes for CASSPRQGAGNTIYF. Drawing the rest from reference TRBV5-4 and TRBJ1-3, the complete variable domain is ETGVTQSPTHLIKTRGQQVTLRCSSQSGHNTVSWYQQALGQGPQFIFQYYREEENGRGNFPPRFSGLQFPNYSSELNVNALELDDSALYLCASSPRQGAGNTIYFGEGSWLTVV.

The chain combines TRBV6-5 with TRBJ1-1, with D unresolved. The germline V gene has CDR1 MNHEY and CDR2 SVGAGI. V lost 5 bases and J lost 7, with 17 bases in between. CDR3 length: 14 residues. CDR3 amino acids: CASSPSDIHIEAFF. The CDR3 nucleotides read TGTGCCAGCAGTCCCTCCGACATCCACATTGAAGCTTTCTTT.

V gene TRBV7-2 combines with J gene TRBJ1-4; a weak D match, TRBD1 (5 bases). Germline CDR1 is SGHTA and CDR2 is FQGNSA. The CDR3 is made up of 15 amino acids. Between the trimmed V and J ends, which lost 5 bases and 0 bases, there was a span of 10 bases. CDR3 sequence: CASSQGGATNEKLFF. The CDR3 DNA is TGTGCCAGCAGCCAGGGAGGGGCAACTAATGAAAAACTGTTTTTT.

A few counts support this clone. V and J are TRBV19 and TRBJ1-5; D is possibly TRBD1 (5 bases). Germline loops: CDR1 LNHDA, CDR2 SQIVND (reference sequence). The length of the CDR3 is 15 residues. V was trimmed by 6 bases and J by 6 bases, leaving 18 bases between them. DNA of the CDR3: TGTGCCAGTAGATCGTTGGACAAGGGCATTCAGCCCCAGCATTTT. Protein: CASRSLDKGIQPQHF. Supplemented by reference TRBV19 and TRBJ1-5, the full variable domain reads DGGITQSPKYLFRKEGQNVTLSCEQNLNHDAMYWYRQDPGQGLRLIYYSQIVNDFQKGDIAEGYSVSREKKESFPLTVTSAQKNPTAFYLCASRSLDKGIQPQHFGDGTRLSIL.

The gene calls are TRBV11-3 and TRBJ2-1; 9 bases align to TRBD2. This CDR3 region has 15 residues. J gave up 4 bases and V 5 bases, and 6 bases lay outside the gene matches. The germline CDR1 and CDR2 sequences are SGHNT and YENEEA. CDR3 loop: CASSHLAGDYNEQFF. The DNA for the CDR3 is TGTGCCAGCAGCCATTTAGCGGGGGATTACAATGAGCAGTTCTTC. Using reference TRBV11-3 and TRBJ2-1 for the parts outside the CDR3, the full variable domain is EAGVVQSPRYKIIEKKQPVAFWCNPISGHNTLYWYLQNLGQGPELLIRYENEEAVDDSQLPKDRFSAERLKGVDSTLKIQPAELGDSAVYLCASSHLAGDYNEQFFGPGTRLTVL.

As regards this clone: Germline and junction disagree at one end, which may indicate a read error. The sample holds other DNA sequences that translate to the same CDR3. V and J are TRBV6-1 and TRBJ1-5; possibly TRBD1 for D (6 bases). The CDR3 loop spans 16 amino acids. Germline CDR1 is MNHNS and CDR2 is SASEGT. The DNA for the CDR3 is TGTGCCAGCAGTGAAGCGTACGGGGGCGGCAACCAGCCCCAGCATTTT. Translation gives CASSEAYGGGNQPQHF.

The chain combines TRBV7-2 with TRBJ2-1; 9 bases fit TRBD1. CDR1 SGHTA and CDR2 FQGNSA come from the germline V gene. Germline trimming cut 8 bases from V and 5 bases from J; bases unmatched to any gene: 7. This CDR3 is built from 14 residues. CDR3 region: CASGPGQGNNEQFF. CDR3 in DNA: TGTGCCAGCGGACCGGGACAGGGAAACAATGAGCAGTTCTTC.